Below are 14 T cell receptor beta chains sequenced from a single sample in a study of blood T cell repertoires in COVID-19 (dated by TCRdb to the early 2020s). The method was the immunoSEQ multiplex PCR assay. The immuneACCESS repertoire file appears here via TCRdb, limited to in-frame rearrangements. These files lack a portion of the clones; in checked studies, under half of the deficit traces to unresolved V genes, and the cause of the others is not known. This sample gives tens of thousands of clones in total; approximately 88% of them show up just once. The ten largest clonotypes hold around 6.1% of the sample. The sequenced sample was peripheral blood. The receptors stem from a man aged 50-59 years with active COVID-19.

The gene calls are TRBV4-2 and TRBJ1-6, with 10 bases lining up with TRBD1. The ends lost 0 bases at V and 8 bases at J; junction bases unmatched: 7. In germline, CDR1 is LGHNA, CDR2 YNFKEQ. The CDR3 is 17 residues long. The CDR3 loop is CASSQEVTGQGYSPLHF. The CDR3 coding sequence is TGTGCCAGCAGCCAAGAGGTTACGGGACAGGGGTATTCACCCCTCCACTTT.

This clone was seen once. V gene TRBV7-2 combines with J gene TRBJ1-1, with TRBD1 identical over 8 bases. The CDR3 loop spans 17 amino acids. V lost 5 bases to trimming and J lost 2 bases; unmatched junction nucleotides: 13. CDR1 is SGHTA, CDR2 FQGNSA, per germline. In DNA, the CDR3 is TGTGCCAGCAGCCCCCGACAGGGGTCGAACCCAAACACTGAAGCTTTCTTT. Translating it yields CASSPRQGSNPNTEAFF.

The chain employs TRBV6-5 and TRBJ2-1; D remains unclear. The germline V gene has CDR1 MNHEY and CDR2 SVGAGI. V was trimmed by 9 bases and J by 4 bases, leaving 19 bases between them. The CDR3 is 15 amino acids. This CDR3 is CASSTIGLLYNEQFF. The CDR3, as DNA: TGTGCCAGTTCAACCATTGGCCTCTTGTACAATGAGCAGTTCTTC.

The chain combines TRBV12-3 or TRBV12-4 with TRBJ2-5, with D hard to call. This CDR3 is built from 11 residues. The germline V and J ends were trimmed by 3 bases and 5 bases, with 4 bases remaining between them. The CDR3 DNA follows: TGTGCCAGCAGTTTCTATGAGACCCAGTACTTC. Protein product: CASSFYETQYF.

The chain combines TRBV10-3 with TRBJ1-5; perhaps TRBD1 as D (5 bases). Germline lookup yields CDR1 ENHRY and CDR2 SYGVKD. The CDR3 extends over 14 amino acids. The V end was cut by 3 bases, the J end by 2 bases, with 8 bases between. For the CDR3, the DNA is TGTGCCATCAGTGAAGGGGCGGGCAATCAGCCCCAGCATTTT. Translating gives CAISEGAGNQPQHF.

The V call is TRBV9, the J call TRBJ2-7, with D tentatively TRBD1 (7 bases). Germline V gene sequence: CDR1 SGDLS, CDR2 YYNGEE. This CDR3 is built from 17 residues. V dropped 0 bases and J dropped 6 bases, with 22 bases sitting between them. CDR3 protein: CASSVVLLAGGRGEQYF. Here the CDR3 DNA reads TGTGCCAGCAGCGTAGTTTTACTAGCAGGGGGTCGGGGCGAGCAGTACTTC.

This chain links TRBV5-4 with TRBJ1-3, with D tentatively TRBD1 (6 bases). Trimming removed 4 bases at V and 2 bases at J, with 16 bases between. The CDR3 is made up of 16 amino acids. The germline CDR1 and CDR2 sequences are SGHNT and YYREEE (reference sequence). The CDR3 loop reads CASSPKTGLAGNTIYF. In nucleotides, the CDR3 is TGTGCCAGCAGCCCGAAAACAGGGCTGGCTGGAAACACCATATATTTT.

The CDR3 nucleotides read TGTGCCAGCAGTTTATCGGGCCTAAGCTCCTATAATTCACCCCTCCACTTT. Amino acid sequence: CASSLSGLSSYNSPLHF. This chain links TRBV27 with TRBJ1-6, with D unresolved. Trimming removed 0 bases from V and 0 bases from J, with 9 bases in between. The CDR3 loop spans 17 amino acids. From germline, CDR1 is MNHEY and CDR2 SMNVEV (reference sequence).

The gene calls are TRBV7-9 and TRBJ1-1, with D possibly TRBD1 on 6 matching bases. The V end was cut by 4 bases, the J end by 4 bases, with 13 bases between. Germline lookup yields CDR1 SEHNR and CDR2 FQNEAQ (reference sequence). CDR3 length equals 14 residues. The CDR3 sequence is CASSSSTGSTEAFF. The CDR3 DNA follows: TGTGCCAGCAGCTCCTCGACAGGTAGCACTGAAGCTTTCTTT.

This chain's CDR3 is CASSHAWAGGAYNEQFF. DNA for the CDR3: TGTGCCAGCAGCCATGCCTGGGCGGGGGGCGCCTACAATGAGCAGTTCTTC. The rearrangement joins TRBV3-1 (or the pseudogene TRBV3-2) to TRBJ2-1; 8 bases line up with TRBD2. Germline lookup yields CDR1 LGHDT and CDR2 YNNKEL (reference sequence). V shed 3 bases, J shed 2 bases, and the junction held 9 bases outside the gene matches. There are 17 residues in the CDR3.

The chain links TRBV5-1 to TRBJ2-3, with 14 bases matching TRBD2. The CDR3 sequence is 16 residues long. The germline V gene encodes CDR1 SGHRS and CDR2 YFSETQ. V shed 5 bases and J 3 bases; nucleotides not matched to a gene: 5. CDR3 amino acids: CASRTGTSGRTDTQYF. CDR3 DNA sequence: TGCGCCAGCAGGACAGGGACTAGCGGGAGAACAGATACGCAGTATTTT.

The chain couples TRBV5-1 to TRBJ2-5; maybe TRBD1 (5 bases). This CDR3 region has 13 residues. From germline, CDR1 is SGHRS and CDR2 YFSETQ. V was clipped by 4 bases and J by 4 bases, with 11 bases between them. CDR3 loop: CASSLQDGETQYF. The CDR3 nucleotides read TGCGCCAGCAGCCTACAGGACGGAGAGACCCAGTACTTC.

J is TRBJ1-4 and V is TRBV6-5, with D possibly being TRBD1 (5 bases). Trimming took 0 bases from V and 7 from J, leaving 12 bases between them. Germline V gene data show CDR1 as MNHEY and CDR2 as SVGAGI. CDR3 length: 15 amino acids. CDR3 region: CASSYSGARSEKLFF. The CDR3, as DNA: TGTGCCAGCAGTTACTCTGGGGCCCGGAGTGAAAAACTGTTTTTT.

The chain uses TRBV6-2 or TRBV6-3 and TRBJ2-3; D gene unclear. The CDR3 is 13 amino acids. V lost 3 bases and J lost 5, with 9 bases in between. CDR1 and CDR2 (germline): MNHEY, SVGEGT. CDR3 region: CASSYSSRDTQYF. CDR3 nucleotide sequence: TGTGCCAGCAGTTATAGTAGTCGAGATACGCAGTATTTT.